This T cell receptor (beta chain) comes out of a study of blood T cell repertoires in COVID-19. Study background: From the United States, Italy and Spain came samples of acute and convalescent COVID-19. Sample material is recorded as cDNA or gDNA derived from T cells, B-cell-depleted T cells, or PBMCs.

As handled by the study authors: Reference gene primer amplification gave nucleated cell count estimates. The assay was immunoSEQ multiplex PCR, and TCRdb's table has in-frame clones only and misses some. V and J calls and clone size are copied from that table; D and trimming were computed from the DNA. The sample contains about 37,000 clones, approximately 89% of which appear only once. Trimming took off 1 base at V and 5 bases at J, with 9 bases between the two ends. This CDR3 comprises 14 residues. Germline values: CDR1 SGHNT, CDR2 YENEEA. The sequencing sample was made of peripheral blood. The sequence was collected from a human donor in a cohort sampled during active COVID-19. The chain is built from TRBV11-3 and TRBJ2-1; the D is unclear. CDR3 sequence (DNA): TGTGCCAGCAGCTTAGGCGAGCGAAACAATGAGCAGTTCTTC. Its translation is CASSLGERNNEQFF.